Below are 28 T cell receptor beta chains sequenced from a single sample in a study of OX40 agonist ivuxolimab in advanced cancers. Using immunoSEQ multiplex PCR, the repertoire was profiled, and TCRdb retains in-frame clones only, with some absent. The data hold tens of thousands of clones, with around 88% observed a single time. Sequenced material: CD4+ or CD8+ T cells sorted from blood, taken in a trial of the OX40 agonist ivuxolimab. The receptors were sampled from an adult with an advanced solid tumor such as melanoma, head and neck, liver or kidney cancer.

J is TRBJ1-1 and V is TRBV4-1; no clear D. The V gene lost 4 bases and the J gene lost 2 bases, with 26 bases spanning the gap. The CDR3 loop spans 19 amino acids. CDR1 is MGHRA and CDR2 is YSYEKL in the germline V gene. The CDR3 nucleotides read TGCGCCAGCAGCCCATCCCCCGCGAGGGTTACTATTATAAACACTGAAGCTTTCTTT. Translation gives CASSPSPARVTIINTEAFF.

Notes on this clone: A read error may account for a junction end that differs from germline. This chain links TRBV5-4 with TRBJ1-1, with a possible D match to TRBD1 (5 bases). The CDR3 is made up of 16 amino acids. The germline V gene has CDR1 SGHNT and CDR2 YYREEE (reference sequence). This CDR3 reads CASSQAGRALNTEAFF. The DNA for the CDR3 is TGCGCCAGCAGCCAAGCCGGCAGGGCCCTGAACACTGAAGCTTTCTTT.

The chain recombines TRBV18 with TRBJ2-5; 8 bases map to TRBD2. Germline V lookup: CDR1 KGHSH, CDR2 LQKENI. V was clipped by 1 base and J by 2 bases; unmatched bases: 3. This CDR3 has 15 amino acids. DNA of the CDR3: TGTGCCAGCTCACCACGAACTAGCGGACAAGAGACCCAGTACTTC. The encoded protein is CASSPRTSGQETQYF.

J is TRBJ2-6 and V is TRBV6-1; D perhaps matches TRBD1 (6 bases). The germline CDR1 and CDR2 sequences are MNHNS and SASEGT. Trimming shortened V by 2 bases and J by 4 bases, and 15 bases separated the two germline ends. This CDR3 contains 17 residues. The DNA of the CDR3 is TGTGCCAGCAGTGAATACCCTACAGGGCCCGGGGCCAACGTCCTGACTTTC. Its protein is CASSEYPTGPGANVLTF.

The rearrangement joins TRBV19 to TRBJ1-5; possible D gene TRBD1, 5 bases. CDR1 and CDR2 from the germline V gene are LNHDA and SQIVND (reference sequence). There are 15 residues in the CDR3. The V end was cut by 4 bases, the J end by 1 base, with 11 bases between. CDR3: CASSTGWDSNQPQHF. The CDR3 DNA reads TGTGCCAGTAGTACGGGGTGGGACAGCAATCAGCCCCAGCATTTT.

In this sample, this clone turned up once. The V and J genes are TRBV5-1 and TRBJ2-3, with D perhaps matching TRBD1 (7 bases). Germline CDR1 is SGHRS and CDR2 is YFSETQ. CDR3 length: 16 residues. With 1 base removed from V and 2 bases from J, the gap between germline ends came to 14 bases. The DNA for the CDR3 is TGCGCCAGCAGCTTGAAGGCCAGGGGGGACACAGATACGCAGTATTTT. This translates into CASSLKARGDTDTQYF.

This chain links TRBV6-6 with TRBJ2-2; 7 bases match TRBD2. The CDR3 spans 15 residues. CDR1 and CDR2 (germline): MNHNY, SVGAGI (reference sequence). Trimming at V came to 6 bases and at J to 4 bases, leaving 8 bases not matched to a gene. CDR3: CASRLSGAVTGELFF. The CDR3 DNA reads TGTGCCAGCAGACTCAGCGGGGCGGTCACCGGGGAGCTGTTTTTT.

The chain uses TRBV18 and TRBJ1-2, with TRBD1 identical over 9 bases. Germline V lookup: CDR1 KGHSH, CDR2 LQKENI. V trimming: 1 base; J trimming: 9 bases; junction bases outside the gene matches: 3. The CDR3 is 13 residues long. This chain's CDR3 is CASSPRDRDRYTF. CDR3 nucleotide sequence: TGTGCCAGCTCACCACGGGACAGGGATCGCTACACCTTC.

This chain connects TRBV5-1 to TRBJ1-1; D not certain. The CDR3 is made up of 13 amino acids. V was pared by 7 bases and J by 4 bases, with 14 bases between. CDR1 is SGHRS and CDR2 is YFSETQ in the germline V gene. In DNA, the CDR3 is TGCGCCAGCCAAGGCGACGTGAGCACTGAAGCTTTCTTT. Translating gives CASQGDVSTEAFF. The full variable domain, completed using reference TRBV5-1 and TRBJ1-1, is KAGVTQTPRYLIKTRGQQVTLSCSPISGHRSVSWYQQTPGQGLQFLFEYFSETQRNKGNFPGRFSGRQFSNSRSEMNVSTLELGDSALYLCASQGDVSTEAFFGQGTRLTVV.

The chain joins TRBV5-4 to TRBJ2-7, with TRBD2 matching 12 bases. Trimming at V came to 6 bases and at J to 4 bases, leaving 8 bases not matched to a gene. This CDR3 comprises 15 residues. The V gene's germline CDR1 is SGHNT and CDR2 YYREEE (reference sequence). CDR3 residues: CASTPLAGGPYEQYF. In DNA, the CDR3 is TGTGCCAGCACACCTCTAGCGGGAGGGCCTTACGAGCAGTACTTC.

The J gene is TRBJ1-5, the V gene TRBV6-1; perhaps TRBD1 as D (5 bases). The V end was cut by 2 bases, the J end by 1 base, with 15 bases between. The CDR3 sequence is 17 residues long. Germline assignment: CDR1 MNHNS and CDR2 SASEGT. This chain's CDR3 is CASSERGAGTSNQPQHF. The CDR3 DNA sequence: TGTGCCAGCAGTGAACGAGGGGCCGGCACGAGCAATCAGCCCCAGCATTTT.

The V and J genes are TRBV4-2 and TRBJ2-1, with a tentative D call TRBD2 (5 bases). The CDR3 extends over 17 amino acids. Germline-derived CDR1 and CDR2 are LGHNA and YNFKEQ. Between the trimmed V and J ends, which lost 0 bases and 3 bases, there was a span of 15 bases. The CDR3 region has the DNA TGTGCCAGCAGCCAAGATGGGAGCAAAGGGTTCTACAATGAGCAGTTCTTC. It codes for CASSQDGSKGFYNEQFF.

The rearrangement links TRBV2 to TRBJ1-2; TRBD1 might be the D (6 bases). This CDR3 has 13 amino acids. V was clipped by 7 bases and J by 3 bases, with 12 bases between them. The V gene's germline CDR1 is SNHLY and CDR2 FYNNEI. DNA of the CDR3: TGTGCCAGCAACCGAGGGGGGTACTATGGCTACACCTTC. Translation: CASNRGGYYGYTF.

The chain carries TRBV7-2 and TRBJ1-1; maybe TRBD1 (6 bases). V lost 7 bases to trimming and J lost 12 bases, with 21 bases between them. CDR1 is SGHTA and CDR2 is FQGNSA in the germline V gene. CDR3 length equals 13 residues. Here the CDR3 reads CASTVGRQGKTFF. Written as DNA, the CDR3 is TGTGCCAGCACAGTAGGGAGGCAGGGGAAAACTTTCTTT.

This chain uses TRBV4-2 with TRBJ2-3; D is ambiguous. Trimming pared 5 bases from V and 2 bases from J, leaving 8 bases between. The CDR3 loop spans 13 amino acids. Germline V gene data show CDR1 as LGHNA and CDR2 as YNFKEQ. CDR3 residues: CASSSKLTDTQYF. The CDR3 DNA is TGTGCCAGCAGCTCGAAGCTCACAGATACGCAGTATTTT.

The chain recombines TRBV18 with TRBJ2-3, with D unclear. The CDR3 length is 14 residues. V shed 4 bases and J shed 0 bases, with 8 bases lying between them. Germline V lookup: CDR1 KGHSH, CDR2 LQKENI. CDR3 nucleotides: TGTGCCAGCTCACTTGCATCTAGCACAGATACGCAGTATTTT. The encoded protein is CASSLASSTDTQYF.

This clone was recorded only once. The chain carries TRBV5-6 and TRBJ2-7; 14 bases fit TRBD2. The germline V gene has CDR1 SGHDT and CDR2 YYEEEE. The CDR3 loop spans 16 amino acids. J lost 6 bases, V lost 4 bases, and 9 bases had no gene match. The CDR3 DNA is TGTGCCAGCAGCAAATCAGGGACTAGCGGGAGTTCCGAGCAGTACTTC. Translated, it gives CASSKSGTSGSSEQYF.

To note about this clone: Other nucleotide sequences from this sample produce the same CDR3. This chain's CDR3 is CASRGGSNQPQHF. For the CDR3, the DNA is TGTGCCAGCAGAGGGGGTAGCAATCAGCCCCAGCATTTT. This chain links TRBV28 with TRBJ1-5; D might be TRBD1 (6 bases). Trimming left V 6 bases short and J 0 bases short, with 6 bases between. The CDR3 is made up of 13 amino acids. Looked up from germline, CDR1 is MDHEN and CDR2 is SYDVKM. Full variable domain (outside the CDR3, taken from reference TRBV28 and TRBJ1-5): DVKVTQSSRYLVKRTGEKVFLECVQDMDHENMFWYRQDPGLGLRLIYFSYDVKMKEKGDIPEGYSVSREKKERFSLILESASTNQTSMYLCASRGGSNQPQHFGDGTRLSIL.

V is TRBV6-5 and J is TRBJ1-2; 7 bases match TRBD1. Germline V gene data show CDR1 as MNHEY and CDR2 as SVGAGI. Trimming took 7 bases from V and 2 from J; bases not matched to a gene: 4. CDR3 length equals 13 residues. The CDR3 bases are TGTGCCAGCACCAGGGACAGCAACTATGGCTACACCTTC. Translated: CASTRDSNYGYTF.

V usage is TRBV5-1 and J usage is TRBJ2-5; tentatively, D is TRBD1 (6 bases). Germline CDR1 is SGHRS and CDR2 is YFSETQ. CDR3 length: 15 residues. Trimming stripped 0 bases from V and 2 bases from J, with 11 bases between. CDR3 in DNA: TGCGCCAGCAGCTTGGGGGGAACAGGGCAAGAGACCCAGTACTTC. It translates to CASSLGGTGQETQYF. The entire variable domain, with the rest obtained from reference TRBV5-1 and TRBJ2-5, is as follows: KAGVTQTPRYLIKTRGQQVTLSCSPISGHRSVSWYQQTPGQGLQFLFEYFSETQRNKGNFPGRFSGRQFSNSRSEMNVSTLELGDSALYLCASSLGGTGQETQYFGPGTRLLVL.

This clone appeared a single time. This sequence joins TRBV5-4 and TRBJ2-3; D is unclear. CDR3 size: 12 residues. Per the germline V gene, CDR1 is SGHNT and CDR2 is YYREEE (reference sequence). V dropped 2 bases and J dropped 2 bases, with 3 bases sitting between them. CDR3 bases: TGTGCCAGCAGCTTCTACACAGATACGCAGTATTTT. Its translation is CASSFYTDTQYF.

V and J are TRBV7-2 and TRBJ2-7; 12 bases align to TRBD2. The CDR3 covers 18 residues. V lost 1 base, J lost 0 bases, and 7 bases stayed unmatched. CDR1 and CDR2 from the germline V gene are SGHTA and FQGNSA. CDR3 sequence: CASSLGTSGRTSSYEQYF. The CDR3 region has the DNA TGTGCCAGCAGCTTAGGAACTAGCGGGAGGACGAGCTCCTACGAGCAGTACTTC.

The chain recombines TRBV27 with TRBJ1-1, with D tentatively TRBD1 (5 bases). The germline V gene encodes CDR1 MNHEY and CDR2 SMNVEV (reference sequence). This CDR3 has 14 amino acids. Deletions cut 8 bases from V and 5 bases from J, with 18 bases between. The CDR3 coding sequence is TGTGCCAGCCGATCCGGCGCCGGGGGTACTGAAGCTTTCTTT. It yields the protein CASRSGAGGTEAFF.

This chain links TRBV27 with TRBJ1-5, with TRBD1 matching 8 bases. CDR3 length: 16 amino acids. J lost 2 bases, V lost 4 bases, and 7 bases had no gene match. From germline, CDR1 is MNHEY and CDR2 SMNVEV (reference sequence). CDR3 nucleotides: TGTGCCAGCAGTTCCCGACAGGGGATCGGCAATCAGCCCCAGCATTTT. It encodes CASSSRQGIGNQPQHF.

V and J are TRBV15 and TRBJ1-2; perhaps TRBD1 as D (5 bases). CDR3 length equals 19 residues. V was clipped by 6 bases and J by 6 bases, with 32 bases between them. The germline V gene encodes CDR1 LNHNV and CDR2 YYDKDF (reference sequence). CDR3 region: CATRPGTASKSSDWNGYTF. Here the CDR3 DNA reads TGTGCCACCAGACCAGGGACGGCCTCGAAGTCCTCGGATTGGAATGGCTACACCTTC.

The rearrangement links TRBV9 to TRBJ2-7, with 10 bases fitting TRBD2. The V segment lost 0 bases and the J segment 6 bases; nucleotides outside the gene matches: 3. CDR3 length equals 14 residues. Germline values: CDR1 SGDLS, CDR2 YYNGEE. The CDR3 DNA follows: TGTGCCAGCAGCGTAGTACCTAGCGGGGGCGAGCAGTACTTC. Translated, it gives CASSVVPSGGEQYF.

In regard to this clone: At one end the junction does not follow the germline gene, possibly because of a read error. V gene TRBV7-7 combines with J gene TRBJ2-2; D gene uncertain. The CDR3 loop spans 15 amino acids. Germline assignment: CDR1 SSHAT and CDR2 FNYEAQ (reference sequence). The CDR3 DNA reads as TGTGCTAGCAGCCCATCCCGACAGAACACCGGGGAGCTGTTTTTT. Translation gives CASSPSRQNTGELFF.

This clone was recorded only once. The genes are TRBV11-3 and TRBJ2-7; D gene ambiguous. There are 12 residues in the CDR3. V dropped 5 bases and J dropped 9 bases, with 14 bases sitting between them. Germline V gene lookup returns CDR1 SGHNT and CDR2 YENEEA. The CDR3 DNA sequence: TGTGCCAGCAGCGCGAGCTGCTCGGGGCAGTACTTC. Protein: CASSASCSGQYF.